This TCR beta chain was sequenced during a study of T cells in women clearing cervical HPV infection. The overall study: Controls' single incident HPV16 infection cleared within 12 months without precancer. For cases, blood was sampled a median around 140 days after lesion detection, interquartile range roughly 80 to 200 days.

Study conclusions and caveats: Cases carried less TRBV6-7 than controls: about 0.1% versus 0.15%.

Assay used: immunoSEQ multiplex PCR; TCRdb lists only in-frame clones, some missing. This listing includes 40,000 to 60,000 clones. CDR3 length: 13 amino acids. Germline V gene data show CDR1 as MDHEN and CDR2 as SYDVKM. V was pared by 5 bases and J by 9 bases, with 7 bases of the junction left unmatched. A note on this clone: Its antigen is undetermined. From the germline J gene comes the end of the CDR3, since the read stops 3 residues before it.

The sequenced sample was blood buffy coat. The V call is TRBV28, the J call TRBJ1-5; the match to TRBD1 covers 7 bases. The receptor was isolated from a woman aged 18 to 75 with a cervical HPV16 infection that either progressed to CIN3+ or cleared (not recorded which). The CDR3 DNA, read in part, is TGTGCCAGCAGTCCCGGACAGGTCGGGCCC. As protein: CASSPGQVGP. The full CDR3 sequence reads CASSPGQVGPQHF.